A selection of T cell receptor beta chains follows, all from one sample in a study of T cell repertoires in cytomegalovirus infection. TCRdb re-analysed the reads in MiXCR, keeping a single row per CDR3 protein. The repertoire holds about half a million distinct CDR3 sequences, approximately 46% seen once, with 43% in the top ten. These receptors have no identified antigens. Here the sequenced sample was cultured PBMCs, taken from culture after CMV antigen stimulation. The receptors derive from a human donor in good health (CMV status not recorded). Some clones in this sample may be carry-over from other donors' samples. Both conserved end residues are part of each CDR3. The D gene is left open where the match is weak. Clone size is shown for a subset of rows, as once, few, many or a class of expanded clone.

>-|TRBJ2-2|TRBV19|few
TGTGCCAGTAGTATCGGGACAACTCCGAACACCGGGGAGCTGTTTTTT
CASSIGTTPNTGELFF
>TRBD1|TRBJ2-3|TRBV7-9|few
TGTGCCAGCAGCTTCCGACAGGGGAACACAGATACGCAGTATTTT
CASSFRQGNTDTQYF
>-|TRBJ2-1|TRBV27|once
TGTGCCAGCAGTTTATTGGGGGGATTCAATGAGCAGTTCTTC
CASSLLGGFNEQFF
>TRBD2|TRBJ2-1|TRBV27|-
TGTGCCAGCTCCCGTTTAGCGGGAGGGTTATACAATGAGCAGTTCTTC
CASSRLAGGLYNEQFF
>-|TRBJ1-1|TRBV2|few
TGTGCCAGCATGAGGCATGAAGCTTTCTTT
CASMRHEAFF
>-|TRBJ2-1|TRBV11-2|-
TGTGCCAGCAGCTCCCCTAGACTAGGAGGGGAGCAGTTCTTC
CASSSPRLGGEQFF
>-|TRBJ2-3|TRBV12-3/TRBV12-4|-
TGTGCCAGCAGTTTGGGAGCGGACCCACCAGGCACAGATACGCAGTATTTT
CASSLGADPPGTDTQYF
>-|TRBJ1-2|TRBV7-2|few
TGTGCCAGCAGCTTACTTAAGGGATACGGCTATGGCTACACCTTC
CASSLLKGYGYGYTF
>-|TRBJ2-2|TRBV10-2|few
TGCGCCAGCAGTGACACGACAGGACGGGACACCGGGGAGCTGTTTTTT
CASSDTTGRDTGELFF
>-|TRBJ2-5|TRBV12-3/TRBV12-4|-
TGTGCCAGCAGTCCCGGATGGGGTTTGAAGACCCAGTACTTC
CASSPGWGLKTQYF
>TRBD1|TRBJ1-1|TRBV20-1|-
TGCAGTGCTAAAGGACAGGGACGGGTTTTGAACACTGAAGCTTTCTTT
CSAKGQGRVLNTEAFF
>-|TRBJ2-2|TRBV20-1|-
TGCAGTGCGAGGGCACACGGGGCCGCTGACACCGGGGAGCTGTTTTTT
CSARAHGAADTGELFF
>-|TRBJ2-1|TRBV10-3|-
TGTGCCATCAGTGAGTCGGAGCGCTATACCTCAATGGAGCAGTTCTTC
CAISESERYTSMEQFF
>-|TRBJ2-7|TRBV5-4|-
TGTGCCAGCAGCCCCCCGGGGGGCAACTACGAGCAGTACTTC
CASSPPGGNYEQYF
>TRBD1|TRBJ2-7|TRBV10-3|few
TGTGCCATCAGGGGGGGGACAGGGCTCGACGAGCAGTACTTC
CAIRGGTGLDEQYF
>TRBD2|TRBJ2-5|TRBV11-2|-
TGTGCCAGCAGACTAGCGTTCAGAGAGACCCAGTACTTC
CASRLAFRETQYF
>-|TRBJ1-5|TRBV19|once
TGTGCCAGTAGTCGGGCGGAAATTTATCAGCCCCAGCATTTT
CASSRAEIYQPQHF
>TRBD1|TRBJ1-2|TRBV12-3/TRBV12-4|few
TGTGCCAGCAGTTTCCGGGACAGGGACTATGGCTACACCTTC
CASSFRDRDYGYTF
>-|TRBJ2-5|TRBV11-2|-
TGTGCCAGCCACCTGCACGGGACCGCGCAAGAGACCCAGTACTTC
CASHLHGTAQETQYF
>-|TRBJ2-3|TRBV7-2|many
TGTGCCAGCAGCTTTGATGCGGGGTCAAGTGCTTATACGCAGTATTTT
CASSFDAGSSAYTQYF
>TRBD1|TRBJ2-2|TRBV6-1|-
TGTGCCAGCAGACACAAGACAGGGGGCGACACCGGGGAGCTGTTTTTT
CASRHKTGGDTGELFF
>TRBD2|TRBJ2-1|TRBV4-1|once
TGCGCCAGCAGCCAAGGGGGGGGGAATGAGCAGTTCTTC
CASSQGGGNEQFF
>-|TRBJ1-6|TRBV7-8|few
TGTGCCAGCAGCTTAGAGGGCCCCGAGGTGTACTCACCCCTCCACTTT
CASSLEGPEVYSPLHF
>TRBD1|TRBJ2-3|TRBV7-2|many
TGTGCCAGCAGCTTAGGACAGGGGGCAACAGATACGCAGTATTTT
CASSLGQGATDTQYF
>TRBD1|TRBJ2-7|TRBV7-2|-
TGTGCCAGCAGCTTAGATGGGACAGGGGATTACGAGCAGTACTTC
CASSLDGTGDYEQYF
>TRBD2|TRBJ2-1|TRBV5-3|once
TGTGCCAGAAGCTTGAATTGTAGCGGGAGGGCCAGTCGGCACAATGAGCAGTTCTTC
CARSLNCSGRASRHNEQFF
>-|TRBJ1-6|TRBV4-2|-
TGTGCCAGCAGCCAAGTTGCTCAGGGTCAGGGATCACCCCTCCACTTT
CASSQVAQGQGSPLHF
>-|TRBJ1-4|TRBV7-2|few
TGTGCCAGCAGACCCCGGGCTCCCGCTCGGGAAAAACTGTTTTTT
CASRPRAPAREKLFF
>TRBD2|TRBJ2-2|TRBV7-2|-
TGTGCCAGCAGCTTAGAAGTAGCGGGAGACACCGGGGAGCTGTTTTTT
CASSLEVAGDTGELFF
>-|TRBJ2-1|TRBV7-2|few
TGTGCCAGCAGCTTAGTTATGTCAGGGTCCTACGTCAATGAGCAGTTCTTC
CASSLVMSGSYVNEQFF
>-|TRBJ2-7|TRBV6-4|once
TGTGCCAGCAGTTCAGCCTTACCCGGGGATCAAACCTACGAGCAGTACTTC
CASSSALPGDQTYEQYF
>-|TRBJ2-7|TRBV7-2|few
TGTGCCAGCAGCTTAAAGGGGTCGGCGTGGGCCTACGAGCAGTACTTC
CASSLKGSAWAYEQYF
>-|TRBJ2-5|TRBV24-1|-
TGTGCCACCAATCTTCAGGGCGTACGAGAGACCCAGTACTTC
CATNLQGVRETQYF
>-|TRBJ2-1|TRBV7-9|-
TGTGCCAGCAGCCTTTCCACCGACGGGAGAGGGCACAATGAGCAGTTCTTC
CASSLSTDGRGHNEQFF
>-|TRBJ2-7|TRBV20-1|-
TGCAGTGCTAGACCAATCCAGCTAGGCTACGAGCAGTACTTC
CSARPIQLGYEQYF
>TRBD2|TRBJ2-2|TRBV5-6|-
TGTGCCAGCAGCTCCGGGACTAGCGGATACACCGGGGAGCTGTTTTTT
CASSSGTSGYTGELFF
>TRBD1|TRBJ1-5|TRBV12-3/TRBV12-4|few
TGTGCCAGCAGTCCCCGACAGGGACCTAATCAGCCCCAGCATTTT
CASSPRQGPNQPQHF
>TRBD1|TRBJ1-1|TRBV9|-
TGTGCCAGCAGCGTGGGACAGGTCCCCTCCACTGAAGCTTTCTTT
CASSVGQVPSTEAFF
>-|TRBJ2-7|TRBV5-5|once
TGTGCCAGCAGCTTGCGGGCCGGCGGTTTCTACGAGCAGTACTTC
CASSLRAGGFYEQYF
>-|TRBJ1-6|TRBV7-2|many
TGTGCCAGCAGCTTATTAAAGGACAGCAGAAATTCACCCCTCCACTTT
CASSLLKDSRNSPLHF
>TRBD1|TRBJ2-1|TRBV7-6|-
TGTGCCAGCAGCGGAGGACAGGGGATCATCAATGAGCAGTTCTTC
CASSGGQGIINEQFF
>-|TRBJ1-4|TRBV7-2|many
TGTGCCAGCAGCTCCCACAGGGCGGCTAATGAAAAACTGTTTTTT
CASSSHRAANEKLFF
>TRBD2|TRBJ2-2|TRBV4-1|few
TGCGCCAGCAGCCAAGAGACTAGCGTCACCGGGGAGCTGTTTTTT
CASSQETSVTGELFF
>-|TRBJ2-5|TRBV7-2|many
TGTGCCAGCAGCTTAGGGCCGCGGGGGACCCAGTACTTC
CASSLGPRGTQYF
>-|TRBJ1-1|TRBV12-3/TRBV12-4|-
TGTGCCAGCAACCCGGGCCCCCCGAACACTGAAGCTTTCTTT
CASNPGPPNTEAFF
>-|TRBJ1-2|TRBV7-9|-
TGTGCCACCGTCCCTCCCGATGGCTACACCTTC
CATVPPDGYTF
>-|TRBJ2-1|TRBV5-1|-
TGCGCCAGCAGCAAGGGACTTGTCTCCTACAATGAGCAGTTCTTC
CASSKGLVSYNEQFF
>TRBD1|TRBJ2-2|TRBV7-8|few
TGTGCCAGCAGGGACAGGGCCTCCGGGGAGCTGTTTTTT
CASRDRASGELFF
>-|TRBJ2-4|TRBV7-2|few
TGTGCCAGCAGCGAGACCAGCAGACTTTATAAAAACATTCAGTACTTC
CASSETSRLYKNIQYF
>TRBD1|TRBJ1-2|TRBV7-2|few
TGTGCCAGCAGCGTATACAGGGGCTACTATGGCTACACCTTC
CASSVYRGYYGYTF
>TRBD1|TRBJ1-1|TRBV7-2|few
TGTGCCAGCAGCCGGCAGGGGGGTACGAACACTGAAGCTTTCTTT
CASSRQGGTNTEAFF
>-|TRBJ2-5|TRBV4-3|few
TGCGCCAGCAGCCAAGGCGGCAGGCCAGGCCAAGAGACCCAGTACTTC
CASSQGGRPGQETQYF
>TRBD1|TRBJ2-7|TRBV28|-
TGTGCCAGCAATAACCGGGACAGGGGGCGCCGTGAGCAGTACTTC
CASNNRDRGRREQYF